This T cell receptor (beta chain) was identified during a study of OX40 agonist ivuxolimab in advanced cancers. Study overall: With a range of roughly 20 to 80, age averaged roughly 61 years, and about 80% were male. Overall study findings and caveats: Among T cells, CD8+ cells averaged more expanded clones than CD4+ cells.

The table lists this clone with a count of one. The target antigen is unknown. Germline values: CDR1 SEHNR, CDR2 FQNEAQ (reference sequence). The CDR3 runs to 14 residues. Deletions cut 2 bases from V and 6 bases from J, with 11 bases between. Libraries were prepared by immunoSEQ multiplex PCR; TCRdb keeps only in-frame clonotypes and omits some of them. The top ten clones hold roughly 67% of a sample with 4,500 to 6,500 clones, 60% to 75% of them seen once. The input for sequencing was CD4+ or CD8+ T cells sorted from blood, taken in a trial of the OX40 agonist ivuxolimab. The V and J genes are TRBV7-9 and TRBJ2-1, with a tentative D call TRBD2 (6 bases). The sequence was obtained from an adult with an advanced solid tumor such as melanoma, head and neck, liver or kidney cancer. The CDR3, as DNA: TGTGCCAGCAGCTTATTACTAGCCGGCAATGAGCAGTTCTTC. It translates to CASSLLLAGNEQFF. Full variable domain (rest looked up from reference TRBV7-9 and TRBJ2-1): DTGVSQNPRHKITKRGQNVTFRCDPISEHNRLYWYRQTLGQGPEFLTYFQNEAQLEKSRLLSDRFSAERPKGSFSTLEIQRTEQGDSAMYLCASSLLLAGNEQFFGPGTRLTVL.